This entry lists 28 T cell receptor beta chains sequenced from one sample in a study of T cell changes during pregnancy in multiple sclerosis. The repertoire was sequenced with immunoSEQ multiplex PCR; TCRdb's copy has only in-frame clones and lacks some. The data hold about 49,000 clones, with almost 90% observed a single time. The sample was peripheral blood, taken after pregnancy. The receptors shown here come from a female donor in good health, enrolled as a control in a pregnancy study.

DNA for the CDR3: TGTGCCAGCAGGCCGACTAGCGGGAGGGTTGGTGTCTACGAGCAGTACTTC. It translates to CASRPTSGRVGVYEQYF. The gene calls are TRBV6-7 and TRBJ2-7; TRBD2 matches at 14 bases. TRBV6-7 is an ORF, and what it does is uncertain. J lost 3 bases, V lost 6 bases, and 10 bases had no gene match. This CDR3 has 17 residues.

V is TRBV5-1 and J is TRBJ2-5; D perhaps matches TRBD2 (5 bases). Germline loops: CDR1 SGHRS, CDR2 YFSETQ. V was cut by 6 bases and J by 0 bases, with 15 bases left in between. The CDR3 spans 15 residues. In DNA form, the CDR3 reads TGCGCCAGCACTCAGAGCGGTGGGTACCAAGAGACCCAGTACTTC. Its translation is CASTQSGGYQETQYF.

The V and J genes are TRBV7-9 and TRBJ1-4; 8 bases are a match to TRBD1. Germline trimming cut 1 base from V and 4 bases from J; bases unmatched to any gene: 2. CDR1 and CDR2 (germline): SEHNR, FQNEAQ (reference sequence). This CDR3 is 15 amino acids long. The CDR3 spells CASSLGDRSNEKLFF. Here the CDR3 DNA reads TGTGCCAGCAGCTTAGGGGACAGGAGTAATGAAAAACTGTTTTTT. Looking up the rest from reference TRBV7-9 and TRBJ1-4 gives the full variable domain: DTGVSQNPRHKITKRGQNVTFRCDPISEHNRLYWYRQTLGQGPEFLTYFQNEAQLEKSRLLSDRFSAERPKGSFSTLEIQRTEQGDSAMYLCASSLGDRSNEKLFFGSGTQLSVL.

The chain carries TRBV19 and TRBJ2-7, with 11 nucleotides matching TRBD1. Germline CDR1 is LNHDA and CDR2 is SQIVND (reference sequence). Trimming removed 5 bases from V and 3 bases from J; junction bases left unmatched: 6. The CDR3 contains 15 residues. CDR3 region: CASSPGQGAIYEQYF. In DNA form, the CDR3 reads TGTGCCAGTAGTCCCGGACAGGGGGCTATCTACGAGCAGTACTTC.

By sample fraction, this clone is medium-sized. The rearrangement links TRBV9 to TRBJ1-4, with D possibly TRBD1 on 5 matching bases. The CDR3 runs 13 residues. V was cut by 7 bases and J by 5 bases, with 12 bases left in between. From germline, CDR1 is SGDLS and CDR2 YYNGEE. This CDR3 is CASSTAPNEKLFF. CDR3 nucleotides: TGTGCCAGCTCGACAGCCCCCAATGAAAAACTGTTTTTT.

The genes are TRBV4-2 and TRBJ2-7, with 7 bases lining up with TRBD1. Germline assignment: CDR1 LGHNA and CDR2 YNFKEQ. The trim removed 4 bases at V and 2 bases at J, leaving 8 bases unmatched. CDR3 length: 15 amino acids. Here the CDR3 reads CASSREGAGAYEQYF. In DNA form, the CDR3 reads TGTGCCAGCAGCCGCGAGGGGGCGGGTGCCTACGAGCAGTACTTC.

CDR3 protein: CASSQTTQGADGYTF. Written as DNA, the CDR3 is TGTGCCAGCAGCCAAACGACACAGGGGGCGGATGGCTACACCTTC. The V call is TRBV11-2, the J call TRBJ1-2; 9 bases are a match to TRBD1. From germline, CDR1 is SGHAT and CDR2 FQNNGV. V trimming: 5 bases; J trimming: 6 bases; junction bases outside the gene matches: 10. The CDR3 runs to 15 residues.

The CDR3 DNA sequence: TGTGCCAGCAGCCTTTACCAGACAGGGGGCGGCACTGAAGCTTTCTTT. Its protein is CASSLYQTGGGTEAFF. The J gene is TRBJ1-1, the V gene TRBV5-6, with TRBD1 matching over 10 bases. Germline V CDR1 and CDR2: SGHDT, YYEEEE. The CDR3 length is 16 residues. Losses at the gene ends were 4 bases for V and 4 bases for J; bases not matched to a gene: 10.

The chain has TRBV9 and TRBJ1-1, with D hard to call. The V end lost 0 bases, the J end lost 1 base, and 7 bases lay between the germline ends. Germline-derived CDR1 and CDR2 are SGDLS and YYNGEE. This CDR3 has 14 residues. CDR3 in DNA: TGTGCCAGCAGCGTAGCGGGGAAGAACACTGAAGCTTTCTTT. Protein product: CASSVAGKNTEAFF.

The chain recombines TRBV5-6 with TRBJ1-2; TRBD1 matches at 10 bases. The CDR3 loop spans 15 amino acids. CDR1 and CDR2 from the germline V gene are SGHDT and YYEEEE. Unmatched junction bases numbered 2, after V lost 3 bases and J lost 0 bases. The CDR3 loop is CASSSGTGANYGYTF. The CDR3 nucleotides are TGTGCCAGCAGCTCGGGGACAGGGGCTAACTATGGCTACACCTTC.

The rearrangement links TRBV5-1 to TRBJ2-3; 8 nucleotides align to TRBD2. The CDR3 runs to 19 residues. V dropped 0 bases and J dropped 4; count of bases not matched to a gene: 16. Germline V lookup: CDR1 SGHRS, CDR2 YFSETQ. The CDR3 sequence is CASSLDPRAGGGSADTQYF. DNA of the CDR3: TGCGCCAGCAGCTTGGACCCTCGGGCGGGCGGGGGGTCCGCAGATACGCAGTATTTT.

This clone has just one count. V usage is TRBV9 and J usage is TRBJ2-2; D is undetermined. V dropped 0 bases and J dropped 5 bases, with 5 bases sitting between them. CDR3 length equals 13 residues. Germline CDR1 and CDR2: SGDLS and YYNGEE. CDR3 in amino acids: CASSVDGTGELFF. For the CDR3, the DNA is TGTGCCAGCAGCGTAGACGGGACCGGGGAGCTGTTTTTT.

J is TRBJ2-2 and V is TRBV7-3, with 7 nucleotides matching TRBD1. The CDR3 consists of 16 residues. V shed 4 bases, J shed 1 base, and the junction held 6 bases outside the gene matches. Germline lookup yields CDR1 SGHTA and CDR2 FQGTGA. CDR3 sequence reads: CASSSNRQGNTGELFF. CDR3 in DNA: TGTGCCAGCAGCTCTAATCGACAGGGGAACACCGGGGAGCTGTTTTTT.

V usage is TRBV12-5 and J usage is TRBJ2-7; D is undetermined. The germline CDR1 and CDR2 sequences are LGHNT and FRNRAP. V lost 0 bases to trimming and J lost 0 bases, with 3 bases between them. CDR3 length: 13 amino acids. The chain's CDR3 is CASGLVNSYEQYF. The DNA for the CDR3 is TGTGCTAGTGGTTTGGTTAACTCCTACGAGCAGTACTTC.

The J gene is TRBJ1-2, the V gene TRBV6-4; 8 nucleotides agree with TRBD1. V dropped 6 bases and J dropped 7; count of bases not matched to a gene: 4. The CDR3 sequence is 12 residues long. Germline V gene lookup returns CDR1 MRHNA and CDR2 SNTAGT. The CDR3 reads CASRGQGGGYTF. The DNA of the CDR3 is TGTGCCAGCAGAGGACAGGGCGGTGGCTACACCTTC.

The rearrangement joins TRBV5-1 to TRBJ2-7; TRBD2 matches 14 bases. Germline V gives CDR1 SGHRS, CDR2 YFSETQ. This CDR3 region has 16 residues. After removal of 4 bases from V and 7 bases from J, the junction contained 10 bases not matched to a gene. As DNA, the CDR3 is TGCGCCAGCAGCCAACGACTAGCGGGGGGGCTGGGTGAGCAGTACTTC. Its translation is CASSQRLAGGLGEQYF.

CDR3 sequence reads: CASSVSPAANNEQFF. Here the CDR3 DNA reads TGTGCCAGCAGCGTAAGCCCTGCGGCGAACAATGAGCAGTTCTTC. The genes are TRBV9 and TRBJ2-1, with no clear D. Trimming took 1 base from V and 5 from J, leaving 13 bases between them. Germline V gene lookup returns CDR1 SGDLS and CDR2 YYNGEE. This CDR3 comprises 15 residues.

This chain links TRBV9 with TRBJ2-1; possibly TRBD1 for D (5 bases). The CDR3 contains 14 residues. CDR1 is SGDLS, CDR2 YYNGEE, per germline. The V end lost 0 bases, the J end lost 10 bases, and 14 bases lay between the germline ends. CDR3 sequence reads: CASSVGGLEREQFF. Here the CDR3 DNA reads TGTGCCAGCAGCGTAGGGGGCCTCGAGCGAGAGCAGTTCTTC.

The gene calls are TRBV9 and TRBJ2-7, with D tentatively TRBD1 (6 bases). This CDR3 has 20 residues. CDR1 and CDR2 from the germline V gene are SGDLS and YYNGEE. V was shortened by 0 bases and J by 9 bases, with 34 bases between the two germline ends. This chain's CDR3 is CASSVDGGLKVNLLRYGQYF. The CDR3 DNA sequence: TGTGCCAGCAGCGTAGATGGGGGCCTTAAAGTGAACTTACTACGATATGGGCAGTACTTC. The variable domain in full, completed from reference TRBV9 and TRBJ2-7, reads DSGVTQTPKHLITATGQRVTLRCSPRSGDLSVYWYQQSLDQGLQFLIQYYNGEERAKGNILERFSAQQFPDLHSELNLSSLELGDSALYFCASSVDGGLKVNLLRYGQYFGPGTRLTVT.

As DNA, the CDR3 is TGTGCCAGCAGTGCACAGGGAGGGGTGAACACTGAAGCTTTCTTT. Protein product: CASSAQGGVNTEAFF. The rearrangement uses TRBV2 and TRBJ1-1; TRBD1 is a possible D gene (6 bases). Trimming took 4 bases from V and 0 from J, leaving 12 bases between them. The germline V gene has CDR1 SNHLY and CDR2 FYNNEI. The CDR3 extends over 15 amino acids.

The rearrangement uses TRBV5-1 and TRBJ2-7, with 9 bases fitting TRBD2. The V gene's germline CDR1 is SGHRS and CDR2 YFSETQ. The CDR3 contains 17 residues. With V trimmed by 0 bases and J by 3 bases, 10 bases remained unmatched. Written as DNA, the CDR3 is TGCGCCAGCAGCTTGGCCAGCGGGGGGCCATGGGGCTACGAGCAGTACTTC. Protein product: CASSLASGGPWGYEQYF.

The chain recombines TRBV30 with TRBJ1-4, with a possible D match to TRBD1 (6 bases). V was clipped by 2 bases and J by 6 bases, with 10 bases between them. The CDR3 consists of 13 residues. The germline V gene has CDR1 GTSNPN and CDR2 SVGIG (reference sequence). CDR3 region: CAWSIRGYEKLFF. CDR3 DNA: TGTGCCTGGAGTATAAGGGGGTATGAAAAACTGTTTTTT.

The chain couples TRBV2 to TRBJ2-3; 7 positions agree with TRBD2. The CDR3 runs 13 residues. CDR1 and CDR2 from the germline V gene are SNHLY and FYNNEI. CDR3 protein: CAQRGRSTDTQYF. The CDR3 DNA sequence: TGTGCTCAGCGGGGACGTAGCACAGATACGCAGTATTTT.

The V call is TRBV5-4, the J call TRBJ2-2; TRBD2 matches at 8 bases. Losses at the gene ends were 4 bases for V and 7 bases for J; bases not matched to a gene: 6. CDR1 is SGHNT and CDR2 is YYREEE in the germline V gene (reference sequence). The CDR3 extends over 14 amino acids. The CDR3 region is CASSPGLVVGELFF. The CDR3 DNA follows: TGTGCCAGCAGCCCGGGACTAGTGGTCGGGGAGCTGTTTTTT.

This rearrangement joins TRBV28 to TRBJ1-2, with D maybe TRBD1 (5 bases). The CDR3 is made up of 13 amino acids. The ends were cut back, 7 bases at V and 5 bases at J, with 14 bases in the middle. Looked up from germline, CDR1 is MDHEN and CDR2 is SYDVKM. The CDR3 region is CASTPDNPYGYTF. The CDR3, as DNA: TGTGCCAGCACCCCGGACAACCCGTATGGCTACACCTTC.

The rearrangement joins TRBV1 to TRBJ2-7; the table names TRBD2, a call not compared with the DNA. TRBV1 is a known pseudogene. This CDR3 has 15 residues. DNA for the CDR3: TGCACCAGCAGCCAAGATACGGGGGGCCCCTACGAGCAGTACTTC. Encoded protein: CTSSQDTGGPYEQYF.

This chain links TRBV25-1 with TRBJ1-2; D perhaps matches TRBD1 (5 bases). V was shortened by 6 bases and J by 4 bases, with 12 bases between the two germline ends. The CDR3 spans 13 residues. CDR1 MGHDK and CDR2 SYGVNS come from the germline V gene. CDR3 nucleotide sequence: TGTGCCAGCAGGGCGGGGGACCCCTATGGCTACACCTTC. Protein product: CASRAGDPYGYTF.

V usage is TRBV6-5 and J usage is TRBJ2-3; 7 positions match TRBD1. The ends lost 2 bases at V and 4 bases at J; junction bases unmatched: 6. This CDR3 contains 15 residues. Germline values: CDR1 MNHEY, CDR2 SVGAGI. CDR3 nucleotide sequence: TGTGCCAGCAGTTACACCAATACAGGGGCAGATACGCAGTATTTT. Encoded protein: CASSYTNTGADTQYF.